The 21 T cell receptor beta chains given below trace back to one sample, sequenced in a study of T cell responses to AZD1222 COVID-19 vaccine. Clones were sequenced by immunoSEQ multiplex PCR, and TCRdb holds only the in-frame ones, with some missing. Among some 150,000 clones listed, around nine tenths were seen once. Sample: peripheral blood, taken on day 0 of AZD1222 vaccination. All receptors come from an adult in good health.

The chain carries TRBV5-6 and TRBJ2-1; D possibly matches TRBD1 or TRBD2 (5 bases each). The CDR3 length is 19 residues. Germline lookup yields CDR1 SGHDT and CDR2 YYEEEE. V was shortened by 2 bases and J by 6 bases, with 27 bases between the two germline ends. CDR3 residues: CASSFGGGSWGSIANEQFF. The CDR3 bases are TGTGCCAGCAGCTTTGGTGGGGGTAGTTGGGGCTCAATTGCCAATGAGCAGTTCTTC.

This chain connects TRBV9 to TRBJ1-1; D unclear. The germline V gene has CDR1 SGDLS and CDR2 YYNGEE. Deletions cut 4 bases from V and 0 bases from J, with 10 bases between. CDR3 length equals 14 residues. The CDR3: CASSPLGLNTEAFF. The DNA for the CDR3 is TGTGCCAGCAGCCCTCTCGGCTTGAACACTGAAGCTTTCTTT.

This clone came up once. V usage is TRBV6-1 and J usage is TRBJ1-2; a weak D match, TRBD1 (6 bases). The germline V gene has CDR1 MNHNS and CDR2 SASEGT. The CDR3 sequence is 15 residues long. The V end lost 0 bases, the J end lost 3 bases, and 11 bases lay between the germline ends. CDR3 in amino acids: CASSEAQGRYYGYTF. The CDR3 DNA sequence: TGTGCCAGCAGTGAAGCGCAGGGGCGCTACTATGGCTACACCTTC.

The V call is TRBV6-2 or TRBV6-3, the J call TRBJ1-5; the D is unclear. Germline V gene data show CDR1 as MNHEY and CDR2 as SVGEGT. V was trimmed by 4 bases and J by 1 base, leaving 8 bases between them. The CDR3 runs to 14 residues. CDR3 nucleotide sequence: TGTGCCAGCAGTTTTGCATCAAGCAATCAGCCCCAGCATTTT. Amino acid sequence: CASSFASSNQPQHF.

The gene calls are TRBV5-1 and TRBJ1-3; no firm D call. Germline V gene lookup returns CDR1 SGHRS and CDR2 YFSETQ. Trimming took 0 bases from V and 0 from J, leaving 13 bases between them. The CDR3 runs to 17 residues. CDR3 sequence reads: CASSLVVGSLSGNTIYF. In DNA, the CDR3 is TGCGCCAGCAGCTTGGTGGTTGGCAGCCTCTCTGGAAACACCATATATTTT.

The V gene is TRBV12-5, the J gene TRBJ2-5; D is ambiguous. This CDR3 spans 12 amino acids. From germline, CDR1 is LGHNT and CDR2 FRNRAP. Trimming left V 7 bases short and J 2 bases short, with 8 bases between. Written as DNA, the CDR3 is TGTGCTAGTGCTGCCTTTCAAGAGACCCAGTACTTC. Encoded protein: CASAAFQETQYF.

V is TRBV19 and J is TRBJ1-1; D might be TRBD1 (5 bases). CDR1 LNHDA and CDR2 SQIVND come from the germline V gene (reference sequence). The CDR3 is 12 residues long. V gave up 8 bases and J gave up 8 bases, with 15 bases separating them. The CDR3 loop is CASSDQGVEAFF. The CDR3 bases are TGTGCCAGTTCCGACCAGGGCGTGGAAGCTTTCTTT.

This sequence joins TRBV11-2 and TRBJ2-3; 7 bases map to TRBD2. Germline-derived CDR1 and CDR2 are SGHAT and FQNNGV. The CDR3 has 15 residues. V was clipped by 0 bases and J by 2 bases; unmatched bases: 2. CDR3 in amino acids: CASSLEAGNTDTQYF. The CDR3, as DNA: TGTGCCAGCAGCTTAGAAGCGGGAAACACAGATACGCAGTATTTT.

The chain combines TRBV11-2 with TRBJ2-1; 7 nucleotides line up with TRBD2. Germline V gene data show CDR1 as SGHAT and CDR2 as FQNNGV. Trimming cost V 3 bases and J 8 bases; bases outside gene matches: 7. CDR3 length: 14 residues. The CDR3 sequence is CASSFGLVRDEQFF. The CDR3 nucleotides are TGTGCCAGCAGCTTCGGACTAGTTAGGGATGAGCAGTTCTTC.

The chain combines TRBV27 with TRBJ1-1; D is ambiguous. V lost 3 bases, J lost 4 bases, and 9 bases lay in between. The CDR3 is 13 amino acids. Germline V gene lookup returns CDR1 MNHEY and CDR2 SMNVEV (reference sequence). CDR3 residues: CASSFQDGTEAFF. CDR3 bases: TGTGCCAGCAGTTTCCAGGACGGCACTGAAGCTTTCTTT.

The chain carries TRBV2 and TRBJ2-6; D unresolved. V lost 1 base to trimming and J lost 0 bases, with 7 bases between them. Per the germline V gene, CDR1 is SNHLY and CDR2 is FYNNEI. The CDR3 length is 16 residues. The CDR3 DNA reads TGTGCCAGCAGTGAAGAGTGGAACTCTGGGGCCAACGTCCTGACTTTC. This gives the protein CASSEEWNSGANVLTF.

CDR3 residues: CASSFGTGHGYTF. The CDR3 DNA reads TGTGCCAGCAGCTTCGGGACAGGGCATGGCTACACCTTC. The rearrangement joins TRBV5-6 to TRBJ1-2; 9 nucleotides line up with TRBD1. J was trimmed by 6 bases and V by 2 bases; bases with no gene match: 2. CDR1 SGHDT and CDR2 YYEEEE come from the germline V gene. The length of the CDR3 is 13 residues.

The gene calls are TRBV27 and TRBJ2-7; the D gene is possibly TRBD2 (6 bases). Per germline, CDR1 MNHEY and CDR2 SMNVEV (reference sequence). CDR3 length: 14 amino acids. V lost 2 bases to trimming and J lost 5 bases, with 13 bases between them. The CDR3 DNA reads TGTGCCAGCAGTTTAGGTGGGGGGATCCACGAGCAGTACTTC. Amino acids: CASSLGGGIHEQYF.

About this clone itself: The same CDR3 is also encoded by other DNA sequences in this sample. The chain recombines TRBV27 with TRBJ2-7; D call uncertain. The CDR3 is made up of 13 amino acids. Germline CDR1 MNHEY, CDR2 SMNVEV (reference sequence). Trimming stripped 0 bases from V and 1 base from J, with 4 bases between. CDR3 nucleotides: TGTGCCAGCAGTTTATCGGGGTCCTACGAGCAGTACTTC. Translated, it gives CASSLSGSYEQYF.

The CDR3 nucleotides are TGCGCCAGCAGCCCATTAGCGGGAGGGCCGGGCAATGAGCAGTTCTTC. Translating it yields CASSPLAGGPGNEQFF. The V and J genes are TRBV5-1 and TRBJ2-1, with 11 nucleotides matching TRBD2. J was trimmed by 6 bases and V by 4 bases; bases with no gene match: 9. The CDR3 has 16 residues. Germline assignment: CDR1 SGHRS and CDR2 YFSETQ.

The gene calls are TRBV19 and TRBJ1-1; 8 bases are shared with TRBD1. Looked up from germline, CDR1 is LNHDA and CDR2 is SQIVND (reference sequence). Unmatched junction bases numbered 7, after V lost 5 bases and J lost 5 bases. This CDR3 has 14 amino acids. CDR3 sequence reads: CASSSWTGRTEAFF. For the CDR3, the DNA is TGTGCCAGTAGTTCTTGGACAGGGAGGACTGAAGCTTTCTTT.

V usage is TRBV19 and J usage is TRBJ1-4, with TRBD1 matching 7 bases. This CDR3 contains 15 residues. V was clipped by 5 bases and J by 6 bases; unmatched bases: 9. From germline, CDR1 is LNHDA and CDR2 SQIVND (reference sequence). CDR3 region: CASSYRGLSDEKLFF. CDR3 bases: TGTGCCAGTAGTTACAGGGGCCTATCAGATGAAAAACTGTTTTTT.

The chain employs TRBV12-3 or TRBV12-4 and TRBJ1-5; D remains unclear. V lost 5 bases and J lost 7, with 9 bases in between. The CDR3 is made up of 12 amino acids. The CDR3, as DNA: TGTGCCAGCAGTGCAGGAGACCAGCCCCAGCATTTT. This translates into CASSAGDQPQHF.

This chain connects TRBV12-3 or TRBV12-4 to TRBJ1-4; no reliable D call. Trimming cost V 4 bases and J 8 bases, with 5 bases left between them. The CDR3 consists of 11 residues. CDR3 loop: CASSSAEKLFF. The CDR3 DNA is TGTGCCAGCAGTTCGGCCGAAAAACTGTTTTTT.

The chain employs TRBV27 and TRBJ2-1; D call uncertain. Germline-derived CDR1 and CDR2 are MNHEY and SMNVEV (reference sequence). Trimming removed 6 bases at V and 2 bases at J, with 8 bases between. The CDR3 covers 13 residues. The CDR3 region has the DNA TGTGCCAGCAGCCTAAACGCCTACAATGAGCAGTTCTTC. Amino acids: CASSLNAYNEQFF.

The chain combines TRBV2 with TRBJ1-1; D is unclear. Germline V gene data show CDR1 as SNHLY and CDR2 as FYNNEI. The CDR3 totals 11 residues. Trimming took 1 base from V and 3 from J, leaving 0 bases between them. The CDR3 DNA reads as TGTGCCAGCAGTGAAGACACTGAAGCTTTCTTT. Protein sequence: CASSEDTEAFF.